The subject of this entry is one T cell receptor beta chain. The clone's antigen remains unknown. Nothing much larger sits one base from this clone, and base qualities are not available. Sequenced on an Illumina HiSeq 1500. The public reads were reprocessed in TCRdb via fastp at Q25 and MiXCR, keeping in-frame beta chains. Rows with a matching CDR3 protein are joined into one entry that keeps the most common DNA and genes. The sample records some 320,000 distinct CDR3 sequences, 8% to 10% of which are singletons. The ten largest account for 3.5% to 4.5% of the sample. Deletion took 1 base off V and 4 bases off J, with a span of 11 bases between the germline ends. CDR1 KGHSH and CDR2 LQKENI are derived from the germline V gene. From the cysteine through the phenylalanine, the CDR3 covers 15 amino acids. The sequence is cut down to CDR3 DNA, 45 bases in frame from base 1. The data belong to a study of T cell repertoires in cytomegalovirus infection (dated by TCRdb to the late 2010s). Some background on the complete study: Because public TCR beta signatures pointed to carriage of CMV infection together with the matching HLA type, the HLA type of each donor mattered for the analysis.

Overall study outcomes, separate from this receptor: Carriers of CMV infection plus the relevant HLA type were discriminated by the cumulative frequency of public TCR beta family members in the study cohort and in an independent roughly 400-donor cohort. In the ex vivo response, HLA-C-restricted CMV-specific TCR beta clonotypes were dominant, and in two of eight donors the single most frequent clonotype came from this HLA-C-restricted group.

Sequenced input: PBMCs. This sequence uses TRBV18 and TRBJ2-1, with the D gene too uncertain to name. This sequence originates from a human donor in good health (CMV status not recorded). Some clones in this sample may be carry-over from other donors' samples. The base sequence is TGTGCCAGCTCACCACGGGCGAATCGGTACAATGAGCAGTTCTTC. It is translated as CASSPRANRYNEQFF.